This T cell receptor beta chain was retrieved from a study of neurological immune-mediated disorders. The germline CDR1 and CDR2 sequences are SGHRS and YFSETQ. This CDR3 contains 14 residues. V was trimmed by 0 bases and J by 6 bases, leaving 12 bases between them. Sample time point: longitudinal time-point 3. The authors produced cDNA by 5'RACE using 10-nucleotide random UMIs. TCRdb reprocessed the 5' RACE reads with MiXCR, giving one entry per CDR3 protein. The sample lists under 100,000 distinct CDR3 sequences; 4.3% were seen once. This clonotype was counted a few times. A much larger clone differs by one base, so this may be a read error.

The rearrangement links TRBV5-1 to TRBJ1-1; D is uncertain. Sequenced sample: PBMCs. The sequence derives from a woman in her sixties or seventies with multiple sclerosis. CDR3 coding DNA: TGCGCCAGCAGCTTGGTTGGGGTGGAGGCTGAAGCTTTCTTT. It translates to CASSLVGVEAEAFF.